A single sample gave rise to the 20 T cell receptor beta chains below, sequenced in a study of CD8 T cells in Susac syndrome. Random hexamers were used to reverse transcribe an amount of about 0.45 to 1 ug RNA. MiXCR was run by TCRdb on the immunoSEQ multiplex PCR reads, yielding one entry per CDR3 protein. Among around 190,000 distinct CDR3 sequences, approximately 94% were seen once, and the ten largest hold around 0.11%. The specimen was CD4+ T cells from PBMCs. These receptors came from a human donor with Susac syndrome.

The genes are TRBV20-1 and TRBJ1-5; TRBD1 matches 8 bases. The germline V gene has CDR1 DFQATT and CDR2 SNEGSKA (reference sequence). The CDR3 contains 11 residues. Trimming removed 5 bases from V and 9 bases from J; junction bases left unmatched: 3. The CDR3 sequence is CSAPTGGPQHF. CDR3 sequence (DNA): TGCAGTGCTCCCACAGGGGGGCCCCAGCATTTT.

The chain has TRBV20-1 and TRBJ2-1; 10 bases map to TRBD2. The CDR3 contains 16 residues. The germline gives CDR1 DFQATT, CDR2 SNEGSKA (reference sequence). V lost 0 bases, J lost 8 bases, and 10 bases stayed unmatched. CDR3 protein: CSARDRLAGALDEQFF. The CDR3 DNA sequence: TGCAGTGCTAGAGATCGGCTAGCGGGGGCATTGGATGAGCAGTTCTTC.

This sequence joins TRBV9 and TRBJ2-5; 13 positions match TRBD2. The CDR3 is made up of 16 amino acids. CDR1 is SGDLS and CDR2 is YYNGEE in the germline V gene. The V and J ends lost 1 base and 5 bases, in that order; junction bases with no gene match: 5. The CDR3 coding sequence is TGTGCCAGCAGCGTAAGGACTAGCGGGGGCGGGGAGACCCAGTACTTC. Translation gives CASSVRTSGGGETQYF.

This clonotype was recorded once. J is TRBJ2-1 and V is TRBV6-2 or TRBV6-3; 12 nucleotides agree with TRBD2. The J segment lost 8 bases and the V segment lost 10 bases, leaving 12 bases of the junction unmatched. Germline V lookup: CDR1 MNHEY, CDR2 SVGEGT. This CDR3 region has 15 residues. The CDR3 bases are TGTGCCATCCGCAAGCCTAGCGGGGGGGCCGATGAGCAGTTCTTC. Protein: CAIRKPSGGADEQFF.

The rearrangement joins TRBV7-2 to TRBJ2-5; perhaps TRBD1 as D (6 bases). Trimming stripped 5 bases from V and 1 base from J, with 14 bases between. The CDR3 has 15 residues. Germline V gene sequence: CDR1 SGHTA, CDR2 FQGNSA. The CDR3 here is CASSGGQARQETQYF. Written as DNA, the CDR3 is TGTGCCAGCAGCGGGGGACAAGCTCGCCAAGAGACCCAGTACTTC.

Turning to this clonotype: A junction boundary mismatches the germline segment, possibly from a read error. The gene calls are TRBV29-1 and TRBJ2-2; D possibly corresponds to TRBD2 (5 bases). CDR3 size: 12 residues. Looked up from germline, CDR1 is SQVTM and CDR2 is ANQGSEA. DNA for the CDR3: TGCAGCGTTGAGGGGAACACCGGGGAGCTGCTTTTT. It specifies CSVEGNTGELLF.

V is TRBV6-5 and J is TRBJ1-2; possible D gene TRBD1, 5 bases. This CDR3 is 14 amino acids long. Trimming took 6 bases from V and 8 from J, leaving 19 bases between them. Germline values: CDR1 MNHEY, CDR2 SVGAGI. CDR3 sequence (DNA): TGTGCCAGCAGCCGAGGGGATCAAAGAGGCGGCTACACCTTC. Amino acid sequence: CASSRGDQRGGYTF.

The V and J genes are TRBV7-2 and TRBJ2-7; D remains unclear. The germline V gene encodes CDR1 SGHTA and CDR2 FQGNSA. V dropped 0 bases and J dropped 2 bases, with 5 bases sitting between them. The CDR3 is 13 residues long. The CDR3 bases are TGTGCCAGCAGCTTAGCACAGCCCTACGAGCAGTACTTC. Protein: CASSLAQPYEQYF.

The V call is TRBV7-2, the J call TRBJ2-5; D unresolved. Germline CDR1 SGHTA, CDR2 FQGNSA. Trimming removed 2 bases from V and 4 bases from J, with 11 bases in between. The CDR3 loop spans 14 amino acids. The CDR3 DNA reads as TGTGCCAGCAGCTTAACCCCCTTAACAGAGACCCAGTACTTC. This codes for CASSLTPLTETQYF.

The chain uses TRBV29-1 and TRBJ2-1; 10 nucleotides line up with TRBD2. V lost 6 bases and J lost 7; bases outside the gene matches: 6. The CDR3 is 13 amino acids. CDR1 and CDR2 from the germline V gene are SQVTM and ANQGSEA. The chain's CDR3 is CSVTSGVSNEQFF. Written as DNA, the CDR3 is TGCAGCGTCACTAGCGGGGTATCAAATGAGCAGTTCTTC.

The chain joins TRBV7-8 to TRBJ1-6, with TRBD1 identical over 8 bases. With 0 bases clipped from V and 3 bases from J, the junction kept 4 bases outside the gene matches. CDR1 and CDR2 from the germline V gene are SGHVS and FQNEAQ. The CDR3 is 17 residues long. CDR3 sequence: CASSLAWTGNYNSPLHF. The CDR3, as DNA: TGTGCCAGCAGCTTAGCCTGGACAGGGAACTATAATTCACCCCTCCACTTT.

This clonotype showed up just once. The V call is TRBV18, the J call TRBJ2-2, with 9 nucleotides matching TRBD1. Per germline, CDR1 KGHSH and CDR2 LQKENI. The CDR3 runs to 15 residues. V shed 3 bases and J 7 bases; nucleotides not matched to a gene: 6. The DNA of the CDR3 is TGTGCCAGCTCACCCGGGACAGGGACCGACGGGGAGCTGTTTTTT. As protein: CASSPGTGTDGELFF.

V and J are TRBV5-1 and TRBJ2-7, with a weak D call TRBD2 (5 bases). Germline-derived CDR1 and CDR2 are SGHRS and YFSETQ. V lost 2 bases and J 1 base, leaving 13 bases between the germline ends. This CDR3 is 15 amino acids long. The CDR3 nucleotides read TGCGCCAGCAGCTTCTACCGGGAACCTTCCTACGAGCAGTACTTC. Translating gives CASSFYREPSYEQYF.

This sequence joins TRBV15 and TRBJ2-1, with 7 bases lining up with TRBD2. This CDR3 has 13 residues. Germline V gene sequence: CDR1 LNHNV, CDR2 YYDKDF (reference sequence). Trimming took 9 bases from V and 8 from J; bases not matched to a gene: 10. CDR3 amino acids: CATGRGRAYEQFF. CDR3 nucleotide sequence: TGTGCCACGGGCCGGGGGAGGGCCTATGAGCAGTTCTTC.

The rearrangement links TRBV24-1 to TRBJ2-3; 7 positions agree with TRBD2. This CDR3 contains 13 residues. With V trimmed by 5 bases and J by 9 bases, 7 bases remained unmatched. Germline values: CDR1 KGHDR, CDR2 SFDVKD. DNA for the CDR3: TGTGCCACCAGTGCCTGGGGGGGGGTGACGCAGTATTTT. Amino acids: CATSAWGGVTQYF.

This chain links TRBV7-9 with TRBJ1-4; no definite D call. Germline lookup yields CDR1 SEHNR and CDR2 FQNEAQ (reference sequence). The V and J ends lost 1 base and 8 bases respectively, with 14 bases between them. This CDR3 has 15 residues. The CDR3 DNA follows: TGTGCCAGCAGCTTAGGTACTGACCTACAGGAAAAACTGTTTTTT. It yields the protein CASSLGTDLQEKLFF.

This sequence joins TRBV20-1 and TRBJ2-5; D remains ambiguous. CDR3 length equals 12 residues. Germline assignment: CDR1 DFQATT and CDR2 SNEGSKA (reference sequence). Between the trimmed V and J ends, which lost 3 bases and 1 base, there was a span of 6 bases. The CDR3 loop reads CSARGIQETQYF. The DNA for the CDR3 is TGCAGTGCTAGGGGAATCCAAGAGACCCAGTACTTC.

Here the CDR3 DNA reads TGTGCCATCAGTCAGGACAGGGGAAGCAATCAGCCCCAGCATTTT. Its translation is CAISQDRGSNQPQHF. The chain links TRBV10-3 to TRBJ1-5; 9 nucleotides match TRBD1. This CDR3 is 15 amino acids long. Trimming took 5 bases from V and 1 from J; bases not matched to a gene: 3. Germline-derived CDR1 and CDR2 are ENHRY and SYGVKD.

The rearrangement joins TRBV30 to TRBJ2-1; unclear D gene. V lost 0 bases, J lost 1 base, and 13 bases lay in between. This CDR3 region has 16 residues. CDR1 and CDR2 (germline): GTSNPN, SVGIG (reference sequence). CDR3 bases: TGTGCCTGGAGTGTTATCGCTAGTCTATCCTACAATGAGCAGTTCTTC. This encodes CAWSVIASLSYNEQFF.

CDR3 in DNA: TGCAGTGCTTTGACAGGGACCCGCACTGAAGCTTTCTTT. As protein: CSALTGTRTEAFF. V gene TRBV20-1 combines with J gene TRBJ1-1; 7 positions match TRBD1. V gave up 5 bases and J gave up 4 bases; unmatched junction bases: 7. In germline, CDR1 is DFQATT, CDR2 SNEGSKA (reference sequence). The CDR3 is made up of 13 amino acids.